In its sample, the clone carrying this TCR beta chain was seen a few times. This sample was taken from a study of patients and donors after allogeneic stem cell transplantation. Deletions cut 5 bases from V and 10 bases from J, with 22 bases between. This CDR3 comprises 15 residues. Per the germline V gene, CDR1 is SGHTS and CDR2 is YDEGEE. One entry per CDR3 protein results from TCRdb running MiXCR on the RT-PCR reads. The profile shows about a million distinct CDR3 sequences, about 20% of them singletons. The sequenced sample consisted of blood, either unsorted or a sorted T cell fraction (not recorded which). The origin of this receptor is a human donor who was either an allogeneic HSCT recipient or a stem cell or donor lymphocyte infusion donor (not recorded which). It is not recorded whose cells these are; they may come from a transplant donor. The chain recombines TRBV5-8 with TRBJ2-1, with D tentatively TRBD1 (5 bases). This CDR3 reads CASRRYVVGDGEQFF. The DNA for the CDR3 is TGTGCCAGCAGACGATACGTGGTAGGGGATGGGGAGCAGTTCTTC. Full variable domain (rest looked up from reference TRBV5-8 and TRBJ2-1): EAGVTQSPTHLIKTRGQQATLRCSPISGHTSVYWYQQALGLGLQFLLWYDEGEERNRGNFPPRFSGRQFPNYSSELNVNALELEDSALYLCASRRYVVGDGEQFFGPGTRLTVL.